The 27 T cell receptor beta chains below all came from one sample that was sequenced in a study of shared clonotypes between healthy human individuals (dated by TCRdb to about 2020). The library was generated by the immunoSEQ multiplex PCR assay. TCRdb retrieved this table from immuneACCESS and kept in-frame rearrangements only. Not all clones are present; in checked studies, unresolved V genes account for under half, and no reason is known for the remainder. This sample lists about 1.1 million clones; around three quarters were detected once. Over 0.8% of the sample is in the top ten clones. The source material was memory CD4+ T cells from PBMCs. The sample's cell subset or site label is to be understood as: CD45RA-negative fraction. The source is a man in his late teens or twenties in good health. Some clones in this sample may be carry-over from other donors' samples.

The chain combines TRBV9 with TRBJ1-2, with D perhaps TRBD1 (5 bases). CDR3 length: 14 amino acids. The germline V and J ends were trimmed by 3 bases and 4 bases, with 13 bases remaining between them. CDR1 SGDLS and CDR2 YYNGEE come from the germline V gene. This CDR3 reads CASSAAARAYGYTF. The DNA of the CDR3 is TGTGCCAGCAGCGCAGCCGCCAGGGCCTATGGCTACACCTTC. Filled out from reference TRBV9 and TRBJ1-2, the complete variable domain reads DSGVTQTPKHLITATGQRVTLRCSPRSGDLSVYWYQQSLDQGLQFLIQYYNGEERAKGNILERFSAQQFPDLHSELNLSSLELGDSALYFCASSAAARAYGYTFGSGTRLTVV.

The DNA of the CDR3 is TGTGCCAGCAGCTTGGACGGCATATCCTACGAGCAGTACTTC. This encodes CASSLDGISYEQYF. The J gene is TRBJ2-7, the V gene TRBV5-5, with no clear D. This CDR3 contains 14 residues. Germline CDR1 is SGHKS and CDR2 is YYEKEE (reference sequence). Between the trimmed V and J ends, which lost 0 bases and 1 base, there was a span of 8 bases.

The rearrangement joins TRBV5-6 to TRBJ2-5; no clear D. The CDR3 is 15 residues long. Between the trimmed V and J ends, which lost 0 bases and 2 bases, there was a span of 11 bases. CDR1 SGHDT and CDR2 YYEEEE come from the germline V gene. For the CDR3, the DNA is TGTGCCAGCAGCTTGGGGGGTAGTTATCAAGAGACCCAGTACTTC. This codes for CASSLGGSYQETQYF.

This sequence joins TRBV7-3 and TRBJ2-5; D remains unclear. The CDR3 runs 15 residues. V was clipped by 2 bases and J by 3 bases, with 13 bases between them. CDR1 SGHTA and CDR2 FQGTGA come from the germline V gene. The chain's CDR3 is CASSLGLYREETQYF. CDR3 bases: TGTGCCAGCAGCTTAGGCCTGTACCGGGAAGAGACCCAGTACTTC.

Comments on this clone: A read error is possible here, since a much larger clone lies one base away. DNA for the CDR3: TGTGCCAGCAGTCGTGGCTACGAGCAGTACTTC. This encodes CASSRGYEQYF. This rearrangement joins TRBV28 to TRBJ2-5; no definite D call. The DNA end lines up better with TRBJ2-7; the J call may be wrong. CDR1 is MDHEN and CDR2 is SYDVKM in the germline V gene. This CDR3 contains 11 residues.

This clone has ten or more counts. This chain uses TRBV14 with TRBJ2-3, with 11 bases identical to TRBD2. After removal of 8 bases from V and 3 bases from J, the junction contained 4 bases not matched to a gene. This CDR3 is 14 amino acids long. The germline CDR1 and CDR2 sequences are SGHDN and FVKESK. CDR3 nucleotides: TGTGCCAGCCGATGGACTAGCGGGACAGATACGCAGTATTTT. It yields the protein CASRWTSGTDTQYF.

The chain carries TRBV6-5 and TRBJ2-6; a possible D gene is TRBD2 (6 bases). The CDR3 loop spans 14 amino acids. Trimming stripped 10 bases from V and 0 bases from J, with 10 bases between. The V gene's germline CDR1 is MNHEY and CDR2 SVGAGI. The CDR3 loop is CATTGGSGANVLTF. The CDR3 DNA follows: TGTGCCACCACCGGGGGCTCTGGGGCCAACGTCCTGACTTTC.

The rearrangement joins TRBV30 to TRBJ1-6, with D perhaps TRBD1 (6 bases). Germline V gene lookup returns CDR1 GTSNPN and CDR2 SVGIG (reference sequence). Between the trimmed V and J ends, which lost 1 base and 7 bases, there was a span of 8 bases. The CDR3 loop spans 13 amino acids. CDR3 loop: CAWSAQGNSPLHF. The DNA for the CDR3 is TGTGCCTGGAGTGCCCAGGGGAATTCACCCCTCCACTTT.

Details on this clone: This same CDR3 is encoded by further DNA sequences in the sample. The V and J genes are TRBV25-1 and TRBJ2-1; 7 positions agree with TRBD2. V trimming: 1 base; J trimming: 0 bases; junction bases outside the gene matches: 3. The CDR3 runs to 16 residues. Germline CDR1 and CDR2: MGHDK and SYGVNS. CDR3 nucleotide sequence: TGTGCCAGCAGTGAATTGGGCGGGAGCTCCTACAATGAGCAGTTCTTC. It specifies CASSELGGSSYNEQFF.

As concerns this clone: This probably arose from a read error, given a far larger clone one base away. CDR3 sequence: CASRRDLNQPQHF. The CDR3 DNA is TGTGCCAGCAGACGGGACCTCAATCAGCCCCAGCATTTT. This rearrangement joins TRBV6-5 to TRBJ1-5; TRBD1 is a possible D gene (5 bases). Per the germline V gene, CDR1 is MNHEY and CDR2 is SVGAGI. Trimming took off 6 bases at V and 3 bases at J, with 9 bases between the two ends. The CDR3 loop spans 13 amino acids.

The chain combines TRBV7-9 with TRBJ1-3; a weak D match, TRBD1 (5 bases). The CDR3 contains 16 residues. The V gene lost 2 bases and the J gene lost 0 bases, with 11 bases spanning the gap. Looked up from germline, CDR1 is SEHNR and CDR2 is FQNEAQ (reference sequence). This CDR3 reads CASSLSGGISGNTIYF. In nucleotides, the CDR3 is TGTGCCAGCAGCTTAAGTGGGGGGATCTCTGGAAACACCATATATTTT.

This chain's CDR3 is CASSEWSGELFF. The CDR3 nucleotides are TGTGCCAGCAGTGAATGGTCCGGGGAGCTGTTTTTT. This chain uses TRBV2 with TRBJ2-2; unclear D gene. There are 12 residues in the CDR3. Germline-derived CDR1 and CDR2 are SNHLY and FYNNEI. V was pared by 2 bases and J by 6 bases, with 4 bases between.

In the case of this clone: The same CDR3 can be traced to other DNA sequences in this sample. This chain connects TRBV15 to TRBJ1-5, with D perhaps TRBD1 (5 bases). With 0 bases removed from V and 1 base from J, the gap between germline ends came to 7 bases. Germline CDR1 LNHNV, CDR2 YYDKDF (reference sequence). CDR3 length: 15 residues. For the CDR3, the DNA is TGTGCCACCAGCAGAGACAGGGTGAGCAATCAGCCCCAGCATTTT. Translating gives CATSRDRVSNQPQHF. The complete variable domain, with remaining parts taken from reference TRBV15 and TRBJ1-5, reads DAMVIQNPRYQVTQFGKPVTLSCSQTLNHNVMYWYQQKSSQAPKLLFHYYDKDFNNEADTPDNFQSRRPNTSFCFLDIRSPGLGDTAMYLCATSRDRVSNQPQHFGDGTRLSIL.

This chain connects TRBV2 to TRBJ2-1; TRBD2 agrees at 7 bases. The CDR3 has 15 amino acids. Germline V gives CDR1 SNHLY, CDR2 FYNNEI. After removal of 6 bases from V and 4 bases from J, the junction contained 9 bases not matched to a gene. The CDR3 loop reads CASRTLAESYNEQFF. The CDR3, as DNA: TGTGCCAGCAGGACCCTAGCGGAAAGTTACAATGAGCAGTTCTTC.

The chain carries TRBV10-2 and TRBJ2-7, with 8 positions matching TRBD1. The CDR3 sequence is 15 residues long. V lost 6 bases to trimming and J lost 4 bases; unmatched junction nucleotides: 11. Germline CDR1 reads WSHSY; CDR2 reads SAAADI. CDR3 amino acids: CASRRGTGGSYEQYF. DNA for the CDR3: TGCGCCAGCAGGAGGGGGACAGGAGGGTCTTACGAGCAGTACTTC.

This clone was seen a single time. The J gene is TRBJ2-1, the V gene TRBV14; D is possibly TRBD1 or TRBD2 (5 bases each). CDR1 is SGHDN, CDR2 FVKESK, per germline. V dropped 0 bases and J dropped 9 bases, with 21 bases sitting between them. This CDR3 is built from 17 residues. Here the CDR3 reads CASSQDQQRSWDPEQFF. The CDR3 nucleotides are TGTGCCAGCAGCCAAGATCAACAGCGGTCGTGGGACCCTGAGCAGTTCTTC. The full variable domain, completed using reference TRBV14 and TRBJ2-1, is EAGVTQFPSHSVIEKGQTVTLRCDPISGHDNLYWYRRVMGKEIKFLLHFVKESKQDESGMPNNRFLAERTGGTYSTLKVQPAELEDSGVYFCASSQDQQRSWDPEQFFGPGTRLTVL.

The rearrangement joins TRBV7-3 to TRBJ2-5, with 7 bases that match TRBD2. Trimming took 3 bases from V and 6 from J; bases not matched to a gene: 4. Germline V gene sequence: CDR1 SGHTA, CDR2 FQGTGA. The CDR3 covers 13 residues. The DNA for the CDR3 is TGTGCCAGCAGCTTCGGGGGGAGAAAGACCCAGTACTTC. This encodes CASSFGGRKTQYF.

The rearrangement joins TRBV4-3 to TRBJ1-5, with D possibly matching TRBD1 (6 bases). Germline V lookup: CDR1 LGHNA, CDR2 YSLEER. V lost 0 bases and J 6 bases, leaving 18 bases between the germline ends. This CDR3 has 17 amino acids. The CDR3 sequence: CASSQDGPIRGGQPQHF. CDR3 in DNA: TGCGCCAGCAGCCAAGATGGCCCCATCAGGGGAGGTCAGCCCCAGCATTTT.

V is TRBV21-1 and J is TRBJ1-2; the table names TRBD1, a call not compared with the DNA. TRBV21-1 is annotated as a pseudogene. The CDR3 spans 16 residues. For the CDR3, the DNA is TGTGCCAGCAGCAAAGTAGTCAGGAACACTAACTATGGCTACACCTTC. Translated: CASSKVVRNTNYGYTF.

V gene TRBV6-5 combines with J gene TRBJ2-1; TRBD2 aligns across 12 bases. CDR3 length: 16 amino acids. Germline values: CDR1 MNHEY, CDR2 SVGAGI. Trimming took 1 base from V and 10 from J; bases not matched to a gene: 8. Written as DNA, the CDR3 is TGTGCCAGCAGTTACTTCACTTGGACTAGCGGGACGGAGCAGTTCTTC. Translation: CASSYFTWTSGTEQFF.

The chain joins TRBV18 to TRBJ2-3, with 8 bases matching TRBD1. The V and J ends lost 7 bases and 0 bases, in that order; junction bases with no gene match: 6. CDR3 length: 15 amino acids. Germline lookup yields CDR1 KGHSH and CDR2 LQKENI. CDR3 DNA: TGTGCCAGCTTCGACAGGGGCAGGAGCACAGATACGCAGTATTTT. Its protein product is CASFDRGRSTDTQYF.

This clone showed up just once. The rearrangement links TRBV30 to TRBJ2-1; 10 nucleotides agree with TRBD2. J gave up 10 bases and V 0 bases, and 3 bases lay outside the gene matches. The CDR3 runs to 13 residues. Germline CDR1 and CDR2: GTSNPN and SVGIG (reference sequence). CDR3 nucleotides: TGTGCCTGGAGTGTAGGTAGCGGGAGGGAGCAGTTCTTC. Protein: CAWSVGSGREQFF.

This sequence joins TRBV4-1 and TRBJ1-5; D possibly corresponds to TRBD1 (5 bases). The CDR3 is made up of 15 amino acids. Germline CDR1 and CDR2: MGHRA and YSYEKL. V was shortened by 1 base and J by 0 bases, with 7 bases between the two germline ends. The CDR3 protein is CASSQGQNSNQPQHF. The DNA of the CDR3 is TGCGCCAGCAGCCAAGGACAGAATAGCAATCAGCCCCAGCATTTT.

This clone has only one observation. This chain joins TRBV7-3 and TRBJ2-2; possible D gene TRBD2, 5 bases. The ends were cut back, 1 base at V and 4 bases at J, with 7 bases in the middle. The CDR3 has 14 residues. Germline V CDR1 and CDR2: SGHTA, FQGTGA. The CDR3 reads CASSLIASTGELFF. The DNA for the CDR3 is TGTGCCAGCAGCTTAATAGCGTCCACCGGGGAGCTGTTTTTT.

The CDR3: CASSNEGVGETQYF. CDR3 sequence (DNA): TGCGCCAGCAGCAACGAAGGGGTGGGAGAGACCCAGTACTTC. This chain uses TRBV5-1 with TRBJ2-5; the D gene is possibly TRBD1 (5 bases). CDR1 and CDR2 (germline): SGHRS, YFSETQ. V was cut by 4 bases and J by 4 bases, with 14 bases left in between. The CDR3 length is 14 residues.

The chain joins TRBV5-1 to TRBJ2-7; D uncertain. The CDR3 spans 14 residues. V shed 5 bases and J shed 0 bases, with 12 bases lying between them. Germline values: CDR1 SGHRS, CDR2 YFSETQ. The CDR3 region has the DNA TGCGCCAGCAGGTCCATTTTGAGCTCCTACGAGCAGTACTTC. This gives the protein CASRSILSSYEQYF.

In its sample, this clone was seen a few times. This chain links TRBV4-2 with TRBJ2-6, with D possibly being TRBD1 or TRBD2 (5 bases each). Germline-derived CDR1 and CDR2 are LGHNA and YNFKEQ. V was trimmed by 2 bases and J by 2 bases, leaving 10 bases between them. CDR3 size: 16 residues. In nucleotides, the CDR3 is TGTGCCAGCAGCCAAAACCGAGGGGCTGGGGCCAACGTCCTGACTTTC. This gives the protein CASSQNRGAGANVLTF.